Included here is one TCR beta chain sequence, with context. Its target is unknown. The sample belongs to a study of cytomegalovirus exposure and HLA in healthy donors. Likely unrecorded immune exposures existed in these nominally healthy donors. Whole-study results and caveats: Highly shared sequence variants in one cluster were likely a sequencing artifact. What a later analysis reportedly showed was that an Asian-associated ancestry cluster had fewer N-insertions than the approximately 670-donor mean. Excluded were some V segments that proved indistinguishable, including TRBV6-2 and TRBV6-3.

The CDR3 consists of 13 residues. Trimming removed 1 base at V and 6 bases at J, with 10 bases between. Looked up from germline, CDR1 is MNHNS and CDR2 is SASEGT. Vbeta (60) and Jbeta (13) primers were used in the PCR. Profiled with immunoSEQ multiplex PCR; TCRdb holds only in-frame clones, not every one. This table has some 85,000 clones, around 76% appearing once. This receptor was identified in a man aged 18 to 29 in good health and CMV-seropositive. This chain connects TRBV6-1 to TRBJ2-7; D is perhaps TRBD2 (5 bases). Sequencing used PBMCs. The CDR3 here is CASSEVDEGEQYF. CDR3 bases: TGTGCCAGCAGTGAAGTAGATGAGGGCGAGCAGTACTTC.